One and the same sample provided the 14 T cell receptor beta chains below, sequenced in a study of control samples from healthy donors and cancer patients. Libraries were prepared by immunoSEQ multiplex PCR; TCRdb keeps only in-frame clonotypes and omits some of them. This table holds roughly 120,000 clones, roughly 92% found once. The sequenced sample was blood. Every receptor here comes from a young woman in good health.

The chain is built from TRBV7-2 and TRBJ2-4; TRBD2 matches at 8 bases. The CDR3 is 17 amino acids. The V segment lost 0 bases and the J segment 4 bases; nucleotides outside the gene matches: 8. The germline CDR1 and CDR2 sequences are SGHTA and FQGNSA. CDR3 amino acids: CASSLAGTSGSKNIQYF. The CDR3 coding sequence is TGTGCCAGCAGCTTAGCCGGGACTAGTGGATCTAAAAACATTCAGTACTTC.

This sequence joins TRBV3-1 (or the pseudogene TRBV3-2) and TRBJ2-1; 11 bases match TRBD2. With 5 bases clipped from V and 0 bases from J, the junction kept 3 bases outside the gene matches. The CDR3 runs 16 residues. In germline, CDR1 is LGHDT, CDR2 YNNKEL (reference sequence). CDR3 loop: CASSISGGASYNEQFF. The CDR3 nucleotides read TGTGCCAGCAGCATTAGCGGGGGGGCCTCCTACAATGAGCAGTTCTTC.

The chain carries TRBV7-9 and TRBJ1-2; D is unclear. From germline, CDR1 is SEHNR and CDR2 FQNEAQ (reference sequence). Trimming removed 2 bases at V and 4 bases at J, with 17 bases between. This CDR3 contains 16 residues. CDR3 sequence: CASSLSPFRPAYGYTF. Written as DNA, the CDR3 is TGTGCCAGCAGCTTATCTCCTTTCCGGCCGGCCTATGGCTACACCTTC. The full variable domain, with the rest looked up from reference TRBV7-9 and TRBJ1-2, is DTGVSQNPRHKITKRGQNVTFRCDPISEHNRLYWYRQTLGQGPEFLTYFQNEAQLEKSRLLSDRFSAERPKGSFSTLEIQRTEQGDSAMYLCASSLSPFRPAYGYTFGSGTRLTVV.

The CDR3 bases are TGTGCCAGCAGCGTAGGTGGCAGAAACACTGAAGCTTTCTTT. It yields the protein CASSVGGRNTEAFF. The V call is TRBV9, the J call TRBJ1-1; D not certain. Deletions cut 0 bases from V and 2 bases from J, with 8 bases between. The V gene's germline CDR1 is SGDLS and CDR2 YYNGEE. The length of the CDR3 is 14 residues.

In DNA form, the CDR3 reads TGCGCCAGCAGCTTGGCGGCCAGCCACGAGCAGTACTTC. This encodes CASSLAASHEQYF. V and J are TRBV5-1 and TRBJ2-7; D is undetermined. The CDR3 sequence is 13 residues long. Trimming stripped 0 bases from V and 5 bases from J, with 9 bases between. The germline gives CDR1 SGHRS, CDR2 YFSETQ. The variable domain in full, with the rest retrieved from reference TRBV5-1 and TRBJ2-7, is KAGVTQTPRYLIKTRGQQVTLSCSPISGHRSVSWYQQTPGQGLQFLFEYFSETQRNKGNFPGRFSGRQFSNSRSEMNVSTLELGDSALYLCASSLAASHEQYFGPGTRLTVT.

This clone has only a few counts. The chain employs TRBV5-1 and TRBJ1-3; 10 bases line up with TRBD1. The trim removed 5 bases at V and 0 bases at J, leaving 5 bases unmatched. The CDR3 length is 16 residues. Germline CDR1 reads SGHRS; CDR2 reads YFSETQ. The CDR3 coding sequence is TGCGCCAGCAGTCGGACAGGGGGGAACTCTGGAAACACCATATATTTT. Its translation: CASSRTGGNSGNTIYF.

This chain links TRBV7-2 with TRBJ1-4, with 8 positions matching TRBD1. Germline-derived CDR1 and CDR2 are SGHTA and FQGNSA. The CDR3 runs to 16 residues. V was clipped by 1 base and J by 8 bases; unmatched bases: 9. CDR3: CASSLGDRTLGEKLFF. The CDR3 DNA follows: TGTGCCAGCAGCTTAGGGGACAGGACCCTCGGGGAAAAACTGTTTTTT.

In nucleotides, the CDR3 is TGTGCCAGCAGTTCTAAATCCACAGATACGCAGTATTTT. Its protein product is CASSSKSTDTQYF. The chain carries TRBV6-4 and TRBJ2-3, with D uncertain. Germline CDR1 MRHNA, CDR2 SNTAGT. The CDR3 covers 13 residues. Trimming removed 5 bases from V and 2 bases from J, with 8 bases in between.

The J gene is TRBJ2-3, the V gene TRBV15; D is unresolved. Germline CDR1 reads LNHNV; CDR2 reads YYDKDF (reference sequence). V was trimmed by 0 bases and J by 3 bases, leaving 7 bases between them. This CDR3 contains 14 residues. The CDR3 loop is CATSRDPNTDTQYF. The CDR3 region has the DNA TGTGCCACCAGCAGAGATCCGAATACAGATACGCAGTATTTT. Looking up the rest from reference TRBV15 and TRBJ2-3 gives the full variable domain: DAMVIQNPRYQVTQFGKPVTLSCSQTLNHNVMYWYQQKSSQAPKLLFHYYDKDFNNEADTPDNFQSRRPNTSFCFLDIRSPGLGDTAMYLCATSRDPNTDTQYFGPGTRLTVL.

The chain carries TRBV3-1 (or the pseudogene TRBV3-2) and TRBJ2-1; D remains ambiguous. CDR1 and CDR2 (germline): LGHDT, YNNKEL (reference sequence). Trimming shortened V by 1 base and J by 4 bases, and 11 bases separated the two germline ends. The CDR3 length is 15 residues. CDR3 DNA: TGTGCCAGCAGCCAAGGTTCGTTGGGGTACAATGAGCAGTTCTTC. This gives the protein CASSQGSLGYNEQFF.

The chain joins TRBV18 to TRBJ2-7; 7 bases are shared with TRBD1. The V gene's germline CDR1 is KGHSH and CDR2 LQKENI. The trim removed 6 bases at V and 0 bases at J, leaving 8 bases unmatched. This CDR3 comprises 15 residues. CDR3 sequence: CASSRQGVVSYEQYF. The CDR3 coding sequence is TGTGCCAGCTCCCGTCAGGGGGTGGTCTCCTACGAGCAGTACTTC.

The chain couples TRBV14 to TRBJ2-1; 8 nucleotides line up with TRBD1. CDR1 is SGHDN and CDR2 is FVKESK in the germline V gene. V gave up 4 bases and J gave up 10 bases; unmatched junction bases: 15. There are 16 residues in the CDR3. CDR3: CASSPRRGTGFWEQFF. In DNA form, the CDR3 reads TGTGCCAGCAGCCCTCGTCGGGGGACAGGCTTTTGGGAGCAGTTCTTC.

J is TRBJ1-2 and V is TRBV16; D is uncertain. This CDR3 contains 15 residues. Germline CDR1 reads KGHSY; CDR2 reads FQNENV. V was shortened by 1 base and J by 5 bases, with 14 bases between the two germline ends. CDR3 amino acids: CASSQLDIYNYGYTF. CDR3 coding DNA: TGTGCCAGCAGCCAATTAGACATCTACAATTATGGCTACACCTTC. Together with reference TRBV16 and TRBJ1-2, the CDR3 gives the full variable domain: GEEVAQTPKHLVRGEGQKAKLYCAPIKGHSYVFWYQQVLKNEFKFLISFQNENVFDETGMPKERFSAKCLPNSPCSLEIQATKLEDSAVYFCASSQLDIYNYGYTFGSGTRLTVV.

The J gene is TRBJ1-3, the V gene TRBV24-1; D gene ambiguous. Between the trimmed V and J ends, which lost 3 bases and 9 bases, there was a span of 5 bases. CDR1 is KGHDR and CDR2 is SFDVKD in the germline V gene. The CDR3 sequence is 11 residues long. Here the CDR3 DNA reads TGTGCCACCAGTGATGGTGGCACCATATATTTT. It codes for CATSDGGTIYF.